This T cell receptor beta chain was recovered during a study of chemoradiotherapy in HPV16-positive cancers. Study-level background: Candidate HPV-specific clones and shared TCR motifs came from two HPV16-positive patients.

CDR3 length: 17 residues. The junction had 8 bases not matched to a gene; V was cut back by 0 bases and J by 5 bases. Germline V gene sequence: CDR1 LGHNA, CDR2 YNFKEQ. Note on this clone: The antigen remains unidentified.

Repeated repertoire sampling spanned the course of chemoradiotherapy. Overall study results and limits: Non-HPV-specific T cells did not expand in tumors during treatment, whereas candidate HPV-specific clones and E7-related motifs did.

TCRdb's table, derived via immunoSEQ multiplex PCR, lists solely in-frame clones and lacks some. The sample lists 9,500 to 15,000 clones, 60% to 80% occurring once. The clonotype comes from a human donor with HPV-associated anogenital cancer. This chain uses TRBV4-2 with TRBJ2-5; TRBD2 matches at 11 bases. This sample was obtained from a patient who underwent chemoradiotherapy. CDR3 sequence (DNA): TGTGCCAGCAGCCAAGAGGGTGCTAGCGGGGGGAGGGAGACCCAGTACTTC. Its protein is CASSQEGASGGRETQYF.